This TCR beta chain comes out of a study of graft-versus-host responses after intestinal transplantation. From germline, CDR1 is SGHRS and CDR2 YFSETQ. Trimming stripped 4 bases from V and 4 bases from J, with 11 bases between. The CDR3 totals 14 residues. Processing was applied to graft tissue in order to liberate intraepithelial and lamina propria lymphocytes. Measured with immunoSEQ multiplex PCR; TCRdb has only the in-frame clones, and not every one. The data contain more than 12,000 clones, about two thirds of them singletons. V gene TRBV5-1 combines with J gene TRBJ1-4; D remains unclear. The sequence was obtained from a human patient who received an intestinal transplant, so some T cells may come from the graft donor. The source was ileum tissue, collected around 770 days after intestinal transplantation. CDR3 protein: CASSTDVSNEKLFF. The CDR3 nucleotides read TGCGCCAGCAGCACCGATGTTAGTAATGAAAAACTGTTTTTT.